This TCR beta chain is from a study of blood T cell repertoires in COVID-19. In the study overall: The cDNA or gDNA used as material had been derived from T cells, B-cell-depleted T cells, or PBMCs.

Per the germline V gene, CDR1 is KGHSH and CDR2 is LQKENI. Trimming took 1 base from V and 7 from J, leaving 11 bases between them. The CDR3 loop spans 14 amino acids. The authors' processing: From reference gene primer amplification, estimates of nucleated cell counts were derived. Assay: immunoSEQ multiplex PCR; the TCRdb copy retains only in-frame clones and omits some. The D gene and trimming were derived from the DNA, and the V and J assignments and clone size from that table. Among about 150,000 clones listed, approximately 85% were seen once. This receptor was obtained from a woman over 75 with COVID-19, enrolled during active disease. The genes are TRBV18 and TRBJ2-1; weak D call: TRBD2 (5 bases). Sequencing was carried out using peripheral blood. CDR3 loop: CASSPLAGGNEQFF. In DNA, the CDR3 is TGTGCCAGCTCACCACTGGCGGGCGGGAATGAGCAGTTCTTC.